The 23 T cell receptor beta chains presented below share a single source sample, sequenced in a study of post-analysis software for immune sequencing data. General study points: A few TRBV segments appeared more often in patients than in controls, and TRBV5-6, TRBV5-1 and TRBV20-1 were among these.

Each TCR beta cDNA library carried unique molecular identifiers. TCRdb redid the calling of the PCR reads with MiXCR, one entry per CDR3 protein. The sample contains approximately 570,000 distinct CDR3 sequences, 44% of which appear only once. Antigens for these TCRs are unknown. The material sequenced was blood. The source of these receptors is a girl aged 10-17 years with multiple sclerosis.

The CDR3 DNA follows: TGTGCCAGCAGGGGGGCGGGGGAGTCCTACGAGCAGTACTTC. As protein: CASRGAGESYEQYF. The chain has TRBV28 and TRBJ2-7; perhaps TRBD2 as D (7 bases). The germline V gene encodes CDR1 MDHEN and CDR2 SYDVKM. The CDR3 extends over 14 amino acids. V lost 6 bases and J lost 1, with 13 bases in between.

The chain has TRBV29-1 and TRBJ1-4, with D uncertain. CDR1 and CDR2 from the germline V gene are SQVTM and ANQGSEA. V lost 2 bases and J 4 bases, leaving 11 bases between the germline ends. This CDR3 is 14 amino acids long. DNA of the CDR3: TGCAGCGTTGAATATTTTGGGGATAATGAAAAACTGTTTTTT. Translating it yields CSVEYFGDNEKLFF.

V is TRBV7-8 and J is TRBJ2-7; no reliable D call. Trimming took 1 base from V and 6 from J, leaving 4 bases between them. Germline V gene sequence: CDR1 SGHVS, CDR2 FQNEAQ. This CDR3 has 11 amino acids. The CDR3 is CASSLDSEQYF. In DNA, the CDR3 is TGTGCCAGCAGCTTAGACAGCGAGCAGTACTTC.

V is TRBV9 and J is TRBJ2-1; no definite D call. Germline assignment: CDR1 SGDLS and CDR2 YYNGEE. The length of the CDR3 is 15 residues. With 5 bases removed from V and 4 bases from J, the gap between germline ends came to 16 bases. CDR3 sequence reads: CASSLVDLAYNEQFF. The CDR3 region has the DNA TGTGCCAGCAGTCTGGTGGACCTGGCATACAATGAGCAGTTCTTC.

The chain couples TRBV10-3 to TRBJ2-7, with 10 bases aligning to TRBD2. Germline CDR1 and CDR2: ENHRY and SYGVKD. Trimming at V came to 11 bases and at J to 4 bases, leaving 11 bases not matched to a gene. The CDR3 totals 14 residues. In nucleotides, the CDR3 is TGTGCCTGCCAGGCTAGCGGGAGTTCATACGAGCAGTACTTC. Residues: CACQASGSSYEQYF.

This rearrangement joins TRBV7-9 to TRBJ2-5, with D possibly TRBD2 on 6 matching bases. The CDR3 runs to 16 residues. V was trimmed by 0 bases and J by 3 bases, leaving 14 bases between them. CDR1 and CDR2 (germline): SEHNR, FQNEAQ (reference sequence). The CDR3: CASSLARTTCEETQYF. CDR3 coding DNA: TGTGCCAGCAGCTTAGCTAGGACTACCTGCGAAGAGACCCAGTACTTC.

V gene TRBV12-3 or TRBV12-4 combines with J gene TRBJ2-5; D might be TRBD2 (6 bases). The CDR3 contains 17 residues. V was pared by 6 bases and J by 3 bases, with 23 bases between. The CDR3 DNA reads as TGTGCCAGCAGCCCTGTTAGCGGAGTGACATCCAAAGAGACCCAGTACTTC. It is translated as CASSPVSGVTSKETQYF.

This clonotype was detected a few times. The genes are TRBV20-1 and TRBJ2-1, with D maybe TRBD1 (6 bases). Per germline, CDR1 DFQATT and CDR2 SNEGSKA (reference sequence). This CDR3 spans 12 amino acids. The germline V and J ends were trimmed by 6 bases and 4 bases, with 10 bases remaining between them. The CDR3 here is CSATDRYNEQFF. The CDR3 nucleotides are TGCAGTGCAACGGACAGATACAATGAGCAGTTCTTC.

This rearrangement joins TRBV24-1 to TRBJ2-2, with unresolved D. The CDR3 contains 12 residues. Germline V lookup: CDR1 KGHDR, CDR2 SFDVKD. V lost 3 bases, J lost 6 bases, and 4 bases lay in between. CDR3 DNA: TGTGCCACCAGTGATAGCGCCGGGGAGCTGTTTTTT. Residues: CATSDSAGELFF.

The V call is TRBV6-5, the J call TRBJ2-1; 9 bases match TRBD1. Per germline, CDR1 MNHEY and CDR2 SVGAGI. The CDR3 has 15 amino acids. Losses at the gene ends were 4 bases for V and 7 bases for J; bases not matched to a gene: 8. CDR3 nucleotides: TGTGCCAGCAGTTTATCACAGGGGGCGGGGAATGAGCAGTTCTTC. This encodes CASSLSQGAGNEQFF.

The chain uses TRBV7-9 and TRBJ2-3; 11 nucleotides align to TRBD2. Germline V gene data show CDR1 as SEHNR and CDR2 as FQNEAQ (reference sequence). The CDR3 has 16 residues. Losses at the gene ends were 5 bases for V and 6 bases for J; bases not matched to a gene: 10. The CDR3 sequence is CASSPHSGGALDTQYF. CDR3 DNA sequence: TGTGCCAGCAGCCCTCATAGCGGGGGGGCTCTGGATACGCAGTATTTT.

The V call is TRBV5-1, the J call TRBJ2-7; 8 bases are a match to TRBD2. The CDR3 covers 15 residues. V shed 4 bases and J 2 bases; nucleotides not matched to a gene: 8. Looked up from germline, CDR1 is SGHRS and CDR2 is YFSETQ. The chain's CDR3 is CASSHEAGVAYEQYF. CDR3 DNA sequence: TGCGCCAGCAGCCACGAAGCGGGAGTTGCCTACGAGCAGTACTTC.

This clonotype was recorded a few times. V usage is TRBV24-1 and J usage is TRBJ2-7; D may be TRBD1 (5 bases). Per germline, CDR1 KGHDR and CDR2 SFDVKD. This CDR3 comprises 16 residues. V was shortened by 2 bases and J by 3 bases, with 16 bases between the two germline ends. The CDR3 protein is CATSDSPDTGYYEQYF. The CDR3 DNA is TGTGCCACCAGTGATTCCCCGGACACTGGCTACTACGAGCAGTACTTC.

The chain employs TRBV5-5 and TRBJ2-1, with D possibly matching TRBD2 (6 bases). The J call may be incorrect, as the DNA end agrees better with TRBJ2-7. This CDR3 contains 17 residues. Germline lookup yields CDR1 SGHKS and CDR2 YYEKEE (reference sequence). CDR3: CASSLALGGMGYNEQYF. In DNA, the CDR3 is TGTGCCAGCAGCTTGGCTCTGGGCGGGATGGGGTACAATGAGCAGTACTTC.

This clonotype was seen just once. The chain joins TRBV7-8 to TRBJ1-4, with D perhaps TRBD1 (5 bases). Trimming shortened V by 1 base and J by 3 bases, and 9 bases separated the two germline ends. The CDR3 covers 15 residues. Per the germline V gene, CDR1 is SGHVS and CDR2 is FQNEAQ. CDR3 coding DNA: TGTGCCAGCAGCTTAGTTGAGGGGTCTAATGAAAAACTGTTTTTT. Its protein product is CASSLVEGSNEKLFF.

The chain couples TRBV27 to TRBJ2-5, with D hard to call. Germline CDR1 reads MNHEY; CDR2 reads SMNVEV (reference sequence). The CDR3 consists of 13 residues. V lost 6 bases, J lost 0 bases, and 8 bases lay in between. The CDR3 sequence: CASRTQYQETQYF. CDR3 DNA: TGTGCCAGCAGGACTCAGTACCAAGAGACCCAGTACTTC.

This clonotype was observed a single time. The DNA for the CDR3 is TGCGCCAGCAGCCGGGAAGCGGCAGGCTTACCCAATGAGCAGTTCTTC. Translation gives CASSREAAGLPNEQFF. The rearrangement uses TRBV5-1 and TRBJ2-1, with D perhaps TRBD2 (5 bases). This CDR3 is built from 16 residues. Germline CDR1 and CDR2: SGHRS and YFSETQ. The V end lost 4 bases, the J end lost 6 bases, and 20 bases lay between the germline ends.

CDR3 sequence (DNA): TGTGCCAGCAGCCAAGATTTTAACAGCTTCCCGGGGATTAAAAATGAAAAACTGTTTTTT. This sequence encodes CASSQDFNSFPGIKNEKLFF. V usage is TRBV3-1 and J usage is TRBJ1-4; D gene uncertain. The CDR3 is 20 residues long. The germline gives CDR1 LGHDT, CDR2 YNNKEL (reference sequence). Between the trimmed V and J ends, which lost 0 bases and 5 bases, there was a span of 25 bases.

This rearrangement joins TRBV7-9 to TRBJ2-7, with 7 bases that match TRBD1. The CDR3 is made up of 17 amino acids. Looked up from germline, CDR1 is SEHNR and CDR2 is FQNEAQ (reference sequence). V lost 0 bases to trimming and J lost 0 bases; unmatched junction nucleotides: 8. As DNA, the CDR3 is TGTGCCAGCAGCTTAGCGCTCGTGACAGGGCGCTCCTACGAGCAGTACTTC. This sequence encodes CASSLALVTGRSYEQYF.

This clonotype was observed a few times. The J gene is TRBJ2-3, the V gene TRBV4-1; D gene unclear. Trimming cost V 1 base and J 5 bases, with 4 bases left between them. CDR1 is MGHRA and CDR2 is YSYEKL in the germline V gene. The CDR3 has 12 residues. The chain's CDR3 is CASSQAEDTQYF. Here the CDR3 DNA reads TGCGCCAGCAGCCAAGCGGAAGATACGCAGTATTTT.

CDR3 DNA sequence: TGTGCCAGCAGCCCCAGATACCTCCAGTACTTC. It is translated as CASSPRYLQYF. The chain links TRBV6-2 or TRBV6-3 to TRBJ2-4, with D hard to call. The germline V and J ends were trimmed by 6 bases and 13 bases, with 13 bases remaining between them. Germline assignment: CDR1 MNHEY and CDR2 SVGEGT. The CDR3 has 11 residues.

This chain connects TRBV5-6 to TRBJ2-7; the D gene could be TRBD1 or TRBD2 (6 bases each). Germline loops: CDR1 SGHDT, CDR2 YYEEEE. The CDR3 loop spans 16 amino acids. With 3 bases removed from V and 0 bases from J, the gap between germline ends came to 16 bases. The chain's CDR3 is CASSSVGGSYSYEQYF. In nucleotides, the CDR3 is TGTGCCAGCAGCTCTGTGGGGGGCAGCTACTCCTACGAGCAGTACTTC.

The rearrangement uses TRBV5-1 and TRBJ2-1; D is ambiguous. The CDR3 is made up of 16 amino acids. V was clipped by 1 base and J by 8 bases, with 19 bases between them. The germline V gene encodes CDR1 SGHRS and CDR2 YFSETQ. The CDR3 protein is CASSLRRRPLGDEQFF. CDR3 nucleotides: TGCGCCAGCAGCTTGCGACGTAGGCCCCTTGGGGATGAGCAGTTCTTC.